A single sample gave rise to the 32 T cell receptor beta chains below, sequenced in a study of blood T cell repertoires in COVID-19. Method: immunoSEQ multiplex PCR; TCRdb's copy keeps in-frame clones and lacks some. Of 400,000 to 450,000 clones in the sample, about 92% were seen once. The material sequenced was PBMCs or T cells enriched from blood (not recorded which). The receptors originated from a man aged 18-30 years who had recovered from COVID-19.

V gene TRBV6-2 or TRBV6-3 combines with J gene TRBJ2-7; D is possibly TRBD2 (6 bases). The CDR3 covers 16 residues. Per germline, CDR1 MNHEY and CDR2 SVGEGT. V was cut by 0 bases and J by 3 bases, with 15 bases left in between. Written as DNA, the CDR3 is TGTGCCAGCAGTTACTCGAATAATGGGGAGGTCTACGAGCAGTACTTC. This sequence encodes CASSYSNNGEVYEQYF.

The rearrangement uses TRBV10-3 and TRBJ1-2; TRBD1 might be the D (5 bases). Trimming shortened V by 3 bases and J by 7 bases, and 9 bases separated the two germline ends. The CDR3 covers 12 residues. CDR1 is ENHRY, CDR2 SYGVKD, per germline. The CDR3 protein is CAISEAGLGYTF. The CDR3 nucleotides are TGTGCCATCAGTGAAGCGGGGCTTGGCTACACCTTC.

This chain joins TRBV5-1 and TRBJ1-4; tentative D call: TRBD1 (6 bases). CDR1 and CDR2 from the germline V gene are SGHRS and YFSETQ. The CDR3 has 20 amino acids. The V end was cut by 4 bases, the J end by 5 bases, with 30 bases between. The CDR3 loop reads CASSRSKRRTGGSPNEKLFF. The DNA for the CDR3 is TGCGCCAGCAGCCGAAGCAAAAGACGGACGGGGGGCAGCCCAAATGAAAAACTGTTTTTT.

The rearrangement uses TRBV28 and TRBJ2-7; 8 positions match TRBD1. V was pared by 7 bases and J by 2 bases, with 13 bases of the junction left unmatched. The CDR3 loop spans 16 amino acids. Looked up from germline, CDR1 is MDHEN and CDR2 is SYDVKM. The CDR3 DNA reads TGTGCCAGCAATGATCCCAGGGGGCTAAACACCTACGAGCAGTACTTC. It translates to CASNDPRGLNTYEQYF.

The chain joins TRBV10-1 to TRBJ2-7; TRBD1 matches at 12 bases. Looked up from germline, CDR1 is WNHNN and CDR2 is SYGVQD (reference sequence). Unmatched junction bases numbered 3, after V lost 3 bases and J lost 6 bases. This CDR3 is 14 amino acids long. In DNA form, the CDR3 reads TGCGCCAGCAGTGATGGGACAGGGGGCTTCGAGCAGTACTTC. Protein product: CASSDGTGGFEQYF.

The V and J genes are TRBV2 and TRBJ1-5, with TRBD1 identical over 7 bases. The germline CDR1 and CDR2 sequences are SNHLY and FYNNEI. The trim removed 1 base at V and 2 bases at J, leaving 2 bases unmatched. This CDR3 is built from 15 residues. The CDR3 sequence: CASSEGGGGNQPQHF. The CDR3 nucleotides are TGTGCCAGCAGTGAAGGAGGGGGCGGCAATCAGCCCCAGCATTTT.

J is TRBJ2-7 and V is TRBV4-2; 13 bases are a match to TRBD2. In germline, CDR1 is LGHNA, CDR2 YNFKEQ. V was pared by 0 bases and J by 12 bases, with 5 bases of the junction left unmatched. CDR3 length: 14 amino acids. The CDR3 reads CASSQDTSGRAPYF. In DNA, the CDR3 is TGTGCCAGCAGCCAAGATACTAGCGGGAGGGCCCCGTACTTC.

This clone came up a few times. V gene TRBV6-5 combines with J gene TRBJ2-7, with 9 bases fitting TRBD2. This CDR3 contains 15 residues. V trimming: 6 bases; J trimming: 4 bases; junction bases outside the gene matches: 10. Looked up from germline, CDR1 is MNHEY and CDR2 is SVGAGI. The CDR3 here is CASRGTGSGRYEQYF. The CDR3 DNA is TGTGCCAGCAGGGGGACGGGTAGCGGGAGATACGAGCAGTACTTC.

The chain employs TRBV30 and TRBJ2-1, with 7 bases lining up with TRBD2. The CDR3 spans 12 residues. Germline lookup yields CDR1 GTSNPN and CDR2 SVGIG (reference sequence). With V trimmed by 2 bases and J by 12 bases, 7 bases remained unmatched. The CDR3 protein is CAWSRVAGPQFF. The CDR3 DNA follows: TGTGCCTGGAGTAGGGTAGCGGGTCCGCAGTTCTTC.

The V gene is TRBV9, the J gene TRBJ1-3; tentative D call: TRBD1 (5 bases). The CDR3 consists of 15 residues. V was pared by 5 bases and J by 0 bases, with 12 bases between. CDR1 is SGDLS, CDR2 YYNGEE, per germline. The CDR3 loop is CASSPRQSSGNTIYF. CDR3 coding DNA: TGTGCCAGCAGTCCCCGACAGAGCTCTGGAAACACCATATATTTT.

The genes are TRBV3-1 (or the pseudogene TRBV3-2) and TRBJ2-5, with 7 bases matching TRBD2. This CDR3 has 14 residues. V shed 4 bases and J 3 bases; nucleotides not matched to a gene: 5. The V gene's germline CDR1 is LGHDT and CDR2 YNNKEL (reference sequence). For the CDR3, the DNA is TGTGCCAGCAGCCGAGCGGGGATGGAAGAGACCCAGTACTTC. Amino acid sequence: CASSRAGMEETQYF.

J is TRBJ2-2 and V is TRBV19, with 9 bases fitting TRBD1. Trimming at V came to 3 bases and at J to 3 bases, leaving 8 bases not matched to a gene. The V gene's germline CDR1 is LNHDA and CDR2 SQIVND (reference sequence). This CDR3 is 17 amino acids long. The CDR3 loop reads CASSIQQGAPHTGELFF. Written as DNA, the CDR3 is TGTGCCAGTAGTATTCAACAGGGGGCCCCCCACACCGGGGAGCTGTTTTTT.

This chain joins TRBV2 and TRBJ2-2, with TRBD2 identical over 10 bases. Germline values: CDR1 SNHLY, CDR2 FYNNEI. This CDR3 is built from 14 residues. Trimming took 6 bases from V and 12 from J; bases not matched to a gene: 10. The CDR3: CASRALAGVAKLFF. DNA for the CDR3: TGTGCCAGCAGGGCCCTAGCGGGGGTAGCGAAGCTGTTTTTT.

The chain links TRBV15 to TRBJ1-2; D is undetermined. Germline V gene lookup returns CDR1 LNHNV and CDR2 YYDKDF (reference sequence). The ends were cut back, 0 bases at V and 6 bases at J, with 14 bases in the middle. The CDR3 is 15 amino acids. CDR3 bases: TGTGCCACCAGCAGAGACCCAGAAAGGGAGCATGGCTACACCTTC. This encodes CATSRDPEREHGYTF.

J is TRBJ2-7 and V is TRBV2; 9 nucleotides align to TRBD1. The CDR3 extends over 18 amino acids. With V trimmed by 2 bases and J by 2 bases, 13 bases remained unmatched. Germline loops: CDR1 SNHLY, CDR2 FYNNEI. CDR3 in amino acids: CASSEIPFRDRDPYEQYF. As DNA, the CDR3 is TGTGCCAGCAGTGAAATTCCCTTCCGGGACAGGGATCCCTACGAGCAGTACTTC.

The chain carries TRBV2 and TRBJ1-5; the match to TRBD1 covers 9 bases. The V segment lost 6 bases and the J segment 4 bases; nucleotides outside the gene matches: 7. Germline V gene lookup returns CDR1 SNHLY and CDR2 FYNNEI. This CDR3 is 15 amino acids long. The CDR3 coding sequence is TGTGCCAGCAGGGGGGACAGGGCCCCTAATCAGCCCCAGCATTTT. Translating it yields CASRGDRAPNQPQHF. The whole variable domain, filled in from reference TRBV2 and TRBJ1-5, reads EPEVTQTPSHQVTQMGQEVILRCVPISNHLYFYWYRQILGQKVEFLVSFYNNEISEKSEIFDDQFSVERPDGSNFTLKIRSTKLEDSAMYFCASRGDRAPNQPQHFGDGTRLSIL.

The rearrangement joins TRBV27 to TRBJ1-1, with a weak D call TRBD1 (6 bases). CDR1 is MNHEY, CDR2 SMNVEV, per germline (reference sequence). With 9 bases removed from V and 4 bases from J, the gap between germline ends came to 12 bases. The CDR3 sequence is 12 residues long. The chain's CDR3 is CARRPRGTEAFF. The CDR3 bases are TGTGCCAGGAGACCCAGGGGCACTGAAGCTTTCTTT.

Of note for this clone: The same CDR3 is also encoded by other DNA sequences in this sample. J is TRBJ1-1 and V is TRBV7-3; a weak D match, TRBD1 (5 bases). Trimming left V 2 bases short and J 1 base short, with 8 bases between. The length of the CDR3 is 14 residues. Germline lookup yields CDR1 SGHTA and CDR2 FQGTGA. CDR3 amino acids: CASSLGGGNTEAFF. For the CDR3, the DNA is TGTGCCAGCAGCTTAGGCGGGGGGAACACTGAAGCTTTCTTT.

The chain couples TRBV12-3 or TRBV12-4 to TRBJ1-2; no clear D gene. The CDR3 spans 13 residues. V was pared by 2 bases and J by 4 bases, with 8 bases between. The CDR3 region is CASSLLEGYGYTF. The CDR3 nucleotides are TGTGCCAGCAGTTTATTGGAGGGCTATGGCTACACCTTC.

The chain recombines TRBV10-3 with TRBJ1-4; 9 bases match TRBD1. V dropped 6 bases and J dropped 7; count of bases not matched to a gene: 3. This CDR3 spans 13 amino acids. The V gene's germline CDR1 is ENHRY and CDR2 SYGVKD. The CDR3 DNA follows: TGTGCCATCAGCCCGACAGGGGGTGAAAAACTGTTTTTT. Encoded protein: CAISPTGGEKLFF.

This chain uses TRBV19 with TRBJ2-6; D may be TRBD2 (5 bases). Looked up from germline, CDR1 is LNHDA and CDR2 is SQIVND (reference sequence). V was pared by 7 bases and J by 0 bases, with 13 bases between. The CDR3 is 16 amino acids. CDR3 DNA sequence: TGTGCCAGTACAGACCGAGGGTTCTCTGGGGCCAACGTCCTGACTTTC. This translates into CASTDRGFSGANVLTF.

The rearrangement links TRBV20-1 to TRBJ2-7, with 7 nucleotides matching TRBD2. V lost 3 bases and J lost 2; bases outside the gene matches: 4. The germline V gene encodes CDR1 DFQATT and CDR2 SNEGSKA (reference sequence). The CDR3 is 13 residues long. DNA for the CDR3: TGCAGTGCTAGTGAGGGACTACCCTACGAGCAGTACTTC. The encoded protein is CSASEGLPYEQYF.

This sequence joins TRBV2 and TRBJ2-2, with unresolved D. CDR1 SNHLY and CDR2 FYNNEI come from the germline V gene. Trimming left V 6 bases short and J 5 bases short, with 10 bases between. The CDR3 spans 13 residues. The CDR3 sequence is CASSIMRTGELFF. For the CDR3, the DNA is TGTGCCAGCAGCATAATGCGGACCGGGGAGCTGTTTTTT.

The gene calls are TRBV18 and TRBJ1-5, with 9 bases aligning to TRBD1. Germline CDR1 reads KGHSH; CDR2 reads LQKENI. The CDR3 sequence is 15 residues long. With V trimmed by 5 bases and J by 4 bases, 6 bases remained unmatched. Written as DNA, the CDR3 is TGTGCCAGCTCAACCGGGACAGGGAAGAATCAGCCCCAGCATTTT. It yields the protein CASSTGTGKNQPQHF.

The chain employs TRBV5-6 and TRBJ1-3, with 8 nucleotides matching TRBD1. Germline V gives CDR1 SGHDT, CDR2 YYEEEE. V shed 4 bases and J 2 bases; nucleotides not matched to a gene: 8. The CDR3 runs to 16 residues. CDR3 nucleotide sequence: TGTGCCAGCAGCCCGGACAGGGTCTTCCCTGGAAACACCATATATTTT. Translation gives CASSPDRVFPGNTIYF.

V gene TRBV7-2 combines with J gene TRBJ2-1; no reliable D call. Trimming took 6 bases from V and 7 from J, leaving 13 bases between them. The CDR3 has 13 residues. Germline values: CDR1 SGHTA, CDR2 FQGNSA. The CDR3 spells CASSLELRNEQFF. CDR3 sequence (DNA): TGTGCCAGCAGTTTGGAACTCAGGAATGAGCAGTTCTTC.

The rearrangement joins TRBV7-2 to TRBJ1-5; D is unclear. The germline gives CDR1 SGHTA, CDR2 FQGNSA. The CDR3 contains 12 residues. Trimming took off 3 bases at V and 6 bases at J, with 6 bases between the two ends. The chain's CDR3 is CASSFGVQPQHF. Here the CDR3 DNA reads TGTGCCAGCAGCTTCGGGGTTCAGCCCCAGCATTTT.

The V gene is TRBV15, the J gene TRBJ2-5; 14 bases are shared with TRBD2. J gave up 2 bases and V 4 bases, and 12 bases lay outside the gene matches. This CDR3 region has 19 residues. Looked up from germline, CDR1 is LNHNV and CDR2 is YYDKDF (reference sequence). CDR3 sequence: CATSTRLAGGVLSQETQYF. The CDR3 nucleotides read TGTGCCACCAGCACCAGACTAGCGGGAGGGGTTTTATCACAAGAGACCCAGTACTTC.

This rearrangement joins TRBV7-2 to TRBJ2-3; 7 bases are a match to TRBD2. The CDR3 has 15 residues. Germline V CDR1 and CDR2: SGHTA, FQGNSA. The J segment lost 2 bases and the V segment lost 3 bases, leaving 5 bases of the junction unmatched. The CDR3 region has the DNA TGTGCCAGCAGCTTCCGCGGGAGAGTCACAGATACGCAGTATTTT. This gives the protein CASSFRGRVTDTQYF.

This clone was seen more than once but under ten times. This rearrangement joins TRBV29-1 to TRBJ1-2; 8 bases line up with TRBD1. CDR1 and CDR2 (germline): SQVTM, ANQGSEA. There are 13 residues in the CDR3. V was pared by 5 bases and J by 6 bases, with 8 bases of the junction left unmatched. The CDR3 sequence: CSVRAGGGDGYTF. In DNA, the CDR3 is TGCAGCGTTCGGGCAGGGGGCGGGGATGGCTACACCTTC. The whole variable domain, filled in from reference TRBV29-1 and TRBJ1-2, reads SAVISQKPSRDICQRGTSLTIQCQVDSQVTMMFWYRQQPGQSLTLIATANQGSEATYESGFVIDKFPISRPNLTFSTLTVSNMSPEDSSIYLCSVRAGGGDGYTFGSGTRLTVV.

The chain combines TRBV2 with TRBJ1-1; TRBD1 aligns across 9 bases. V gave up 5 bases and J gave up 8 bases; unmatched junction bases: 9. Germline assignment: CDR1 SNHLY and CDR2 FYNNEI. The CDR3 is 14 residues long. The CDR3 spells CASSPTGGAGEAFF. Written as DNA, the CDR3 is TGTGCCAGCAGTCCTACAGGGGGCGCAGGAGAAGCTTTCTTT.

The CDR3 reads CASRDGQGDNGYTF. CDR3 in DNA: TGCGCCAGCCGCGACGGGCAGGGGGATAATGGCTACACCTTC. This rearrangement joins TRBV5-1 to TRBJ1-2; 7 bases are shared with TRBD1. The germline V gene encodes CDR1 SGHRS and CDR2 YFSETQ. The V segment lost 7 bases and the J segment 6 bases; nucleotides outside the gene matches: 12. The CDR3 is 14 residues long. The whole variable domain, remainder taken from reference TRBV5-1 and TRBJ1-2, is KAGVTQTPRYLIKTRGQQVTLSCSPISGHRSVSWYQQTPGQGLQFLFEYFSETQRNKGNFPGRFSGRQFSNSRSEMNVSTLELGDSALYLCASRDGQGDNGYTFGSGTRLTVV.